Each of the 12 T cell receptor beta chains below was sequenced from the same sample in a study of T-cell reconstitution after alpha-beta-depleted transplantation in children. The library targeted TCRbeta and was prepared with unique molecular identifiers. TCRdb analysed the PCR reads with MiXCR anew, one entry per CDR3 protein. The table includes 450,000 to 500,000 distinct CDR3 sequences, around 12% detected once. Here the sequenced sample was PBMCs from the stem cell graft donor, taken from the stem cell graft. These TCRs come from a human donor who donated a stem cell graft to a child with combined immunodeficiency.

This chain links TRBV7-9 with TRBJ2-1, with D possibly TRBD2 on 6 matching bases. Germline V gives CDR1 SEHNR, CDR2 FQNEAQ (reference sequence). V lost 7 bases, J lost 0 bases, and 16 bases lay in between. The CDR3 consists of 16 residues. The DNA of the CDR3 is TGTGCCAGCACTCCAACGGAGGGGAGCTCCTACAATGAGCAGTTCTTC. Translating it yields CASTPTEGSSYNEQFF.

This clonotype was seen more than once but under ten times. As DNA, the CDR3 is TGCAGCGTTGAATTCCAGGGTCTGGGGCTGGGGAACACCGGGGAGCTGTTTTTT. Its protein product is CSVEFQGLGLGNTGELFF. The rearrangement uses TRBV29-1 and TRBJ2-2; possibly TRBD1 for D (5 bases). Germline V gene lookup returns CDR1 SQVTM and CDR2 ANQGSEA. Trimming removed 2 bases at V and 1 base at J, with 20 bases between. The CDR3 spans 18 residues.

This clonotype is deemed medium-sized. The chain recombines TRBV7-2 with TRBJ2-5; a possible D gene is TRBD2 (6 bases). The V gene's germline CDR1 is SGHTA and CDR2 FQGNSA. The CDR3 runs to 15 residues. V was clipped by 3 bases and J by 2 bases, with 13 bases between them. The CDR3, as DNA: TGTGCCAGCAGCTTTGCGGGATTAGAACAAGAGACCCAGTACTTC. As protein: CASSFAGLEQETQYF.

This clonotype has a count of ten or more. The chain joins TRBV20-1 to TRBJ2-3, with D perhaps TRBD1 (5 bases). Trimming pared 2 bases from V and 4 bases from J, leaving 16 bases between. Germline V gene sequence: CDR1 DFQATT, CDR2 SNEGSKA (reference sequence). This CDR3 comprises 15 residues. The CDR3 DNA reads TGCAGTGCTAGATTGCGACAGACCTCCCCAGATACGCAGTATTTT. It codes for CSARLRQTSPDTQYF.

The chain couples TRBV12-3 or TRBV12-4 to TRBJ2-1, with TRBD2 matching over 7 bases. The CDR3 runs to 14 residues. The V gene end was trimmed by 10 bases and the J gene end by 1 base; junction bases not matched to a gene: 7. CDR3 coding DNA: TGTGCCACCTCTCCCGGGGGGTCCTACAATGAGCAGTTCTTC. Translating gives CATSPGGSYNEQFF.

This clonotype was detected many times. J is TRBJ1-5 and V is TRBV2, with D possibly TRBD1 on 6 matching bases. The germline CDR1 and CDR2 sequences are SNHLY and FYNNEI. CDR3 length: 14 residues. V was clipped by 3 bases and J by 5 bases, with 11 bases between them. The CDR3 loop is CASSERQGYQPQHF. The CDR3 coding sequence is TGTGCCAGCAGTGAGCGGCAGGGGTATCAGCCCCAGCATTTT.

This clonotype appeared many times. The chain couples TRBV12-3 or TRBV12-4 to TRBJ2-2; D gene uncertain. V shed 3 bases and J shed 2 bases, with 13 bases lying between them. CDR3 size: 16 residues. The CDR3, as DNA: TGTGCCAGCAGTTTCTCCCCTCTCATTAACACCGGGGAGCTGTTTTTT. Amino acids: CASSFSPLINTGELFF.

This clonotype came up many times. This rearrangement joins TRBV7-9 to TRBJ2-3; D possibly corresponds to TRBD2 (6 bases). Trimming took off 6 bases at V and 0 bases at J, with 16 bases between the two ends. Germline V CDR1 and CDR2: SEHNR, FQNEAQ (reference sequence). The CDR3 loop spans 16 amino acids. The CDR3 loop is CASSQPSSESTDTQYF. CDR3 sequence (DNA): TGTGCCAGCAGTCAGCCGTCTAGCGAGAGCACAGATACGCAGTATTTT.

In this sample, this clonotype turned up many times. V is TRBV7-6 and J is TRBJ2-2; no clear D gene. Germline V gene data show CDR1 as SGHVS and CDR2 as FNYEAQ. V was cut by 0 bases and J by 4 bases, with 9 bases left in between. The CDR3 has 15 amino acids. DNA of the CDR3: TGTGCCAGCAGCTTAGCGAGCGCCATCACCGGGGAGCTGTTTTTT. Amino acid sequence: CASSLASAITGELFF.

The sample holds a few counts of this clonotype. V gene TRBV6-2 or TRBV6-3 combines with J gene TRBJ1-1; the match to TRBD1 covers 7 bases. The CDR3 extends over 13 amino acids. The V and J ends lost 7 bases and 3 bases, in that order; junction bases with no gene match: 5. Germline V gene lookup returns CDR1 MNHEY and CDR2 SVGEGT. The CDR3 sequence: CASIDRDDTEAFF. Written as DNA, the CDR3 is TGTGCCAGCATAGACAGGGACGACACTGAAGCTTTCTTT.

The chain combines TRBV7-9 with TRBJ2-3; either TRBD1 or TRBD2 may supply D (6 bases each). V lost 5 bases, J lost 2 bases, and 11 bases lay in between. Germline CDR1 SEHNR, CDR2 FQNEAQ (reference sequence). CDR3 length equals 14 residues. CDR3 residues: CASSRRGNTDTQYF. The CDR3 nucleotides are TGTGCCAGCAGCAGGAGGGGGAACACAGATACGCAGTATTTT.

A few counts support this clonotype. The rearrangement links TRBV28 to TRBJ2-7; 11 bases map to TRBD2. Germline V gives CDR1 MDHEN, CDR2 SYDVKM. Losses at the gene ends were 2 bases for V and 3 bases for J; bases not matched to a gene: 9. The CDR3 runs to 17 residues. The CDR3 nucleotides read TGTGCCAGCAGTTTAGGGGGATTTAGCGGGGGGGTCTACGAGCAGTACTTC. This gives the protein CASSLGGFSGGVYEQYF.